Sequencing of this T cell receptor beta chain was carried out in a study of cytomegalovirus exposure and HLA in healthy donors. Study findings and constraints: Reportedly, diagnosis of cytomegalovirus status by the classifier showed high specificity and sensitivity. Prior analysis indicated that the majority of TCR beta V segments exhibited productivity approximately 87% or approximately 30% of the time.

The study ran its PCR with 60 Vbeta and 13 Jbeta primers. This table comes from immunoSEQ multiplex PCR, and its TCRdb copy is limited to in-frame clones, with some not included. This sample has some 190,000 clones, with over 60% found just once. The trim removed 1 base at V and 0 bases at J, leaving 5 bases unmatched. The length of the CDR3 is 17 residues. Germline CDR1 and CDR2: SQVTM and ANQGSEA. This clone was observed a single time. Its antigen is undetermined. The sequenced material came from PBMCs. The chain uses TRBV29-1 and TRBJ2-1, with 11 nucleotides matching TRBD2. This receptor was taken from a man aged 18 to 29 in good health and CMV-seronegative. This CDR3 reads CSVEGLAGGFSYNEQFF. The CDR3 coding sequence is TGCAGCGTTGAAGGGCTAGCGGGGGGCTTCTCCTACAATGAGCAGTTCTTC.